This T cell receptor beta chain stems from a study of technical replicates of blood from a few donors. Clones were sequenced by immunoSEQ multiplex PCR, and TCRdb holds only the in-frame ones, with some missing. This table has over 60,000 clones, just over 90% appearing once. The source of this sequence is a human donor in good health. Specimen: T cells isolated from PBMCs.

CDR3 DNA: TGTGCCAGCAGTTTATGGGTACGGCGGGAGACCTTTTACGAGCAGTACTTC. It codes for CASSLWVRRETFYEQYF. This rearrangement joins TRBV28 to TRBJ2-7; TRBD2 agrees at 7 bases. Germline values: CDR1 MDHEN, CDR2 SYDVKM. Trimming at V came to 0 bases and at J to 4 bases, leaving 12 bases not matched to a gene. The CDR3 is 17 amino acids.